This passage covers 24 T cell receptor beta chains from one sample sequenced in a study of T cell responses to AZD1222 COVID-19 vaccine. Repertoires were generated with immunoSEQ multiplex PCR, while TCRdb's copy carries only in-frame clones and drops some. In the table there are some 150,000 clones, around 86% of which are singletons. The sample in question was peripheral blood, obtained 28 days after the second AZD1222 dose. The source of these receptors is an adult who received the AZD1222 COVID-19 vaccine.

This chain uses TRBV7-2 with TRBJ2-2; 12 bases map to TRBD2. Trimming removed 5 bases from V and 9 bases from J; junction bases left unmatched: 7. Germline V gene data show CDR1 as SGHTA and CDR2 as FQGNSA. This CDR3 is built from 15 residues. CDR3 residues: CASSPGLAGQRELFF. DNA of the CDR3: TGTGCCAGCAGCCCCGGACTAGCGGGACAAAGGGAGCTGTTTTTT.

This chain uses TRBV29-1 with TRBJ2-3, with a weak D call TRBD2 (5 bases). The germline gives CDR1 SQVTM, CDR2 ANQGSEA. CDR3 length equals 11 residues. The ends were cut back, 4 bases at V and 4 bases at J, with 6 bases in the middle. CDR3 in DNA: TGCAGCGTTGCGGGGTCAGATACGCAGTATTTT. Protein sequence: CSVAGSDTQYF.

This rearrangement joins TRBV5-1 to TRBJ1-3; a possible D gene is TRBD1 (6 bases). This CDR3 is built from 14 residues. The ends were cut back, 5 bases at V and 0 bases at J, with 9 bases in the middle. Germline V gene data show CDR1 as SGHRS and CDR2 as YFSETQ. CDR3 coding DNA: TGCGCCAGCAGAACAGGGCCCTCTGGAAACACCATATATTTT. It encodes CASRTGPSGNTIYF.

This clone appeared a single time. The chain joins TRBV25-1 to TRBJ1-6; 9 bases match TRBD1. This CDR3 region has 12 residues. Germline V lookup: CDR1 MGHDK, CDR2 SYGVNS. After removal of 7 bases from V and 9 bases from J, the junction contained 1 base not matched to a gene. As DNA, the CDR3 is TGTGCCAGCATGGACAGGGGTTCACCCCTCCACTTT. Translating it yields CASMDRGSPLHF.

The chain is built from TRBV18 and TRBJ2-6, with TRBD2 matching 8 bases. The trim removed 5 bases at V and 0 bases at J, leaving 21 bases unmatched. The CDR3 length is 22 residues. In germline, CDR1 is KGHSH, CDR2 LQKENI. CDR3 sequence: CASSSMGPAGGRIRSGANVLTF. The CDR3, as DNA: TGTGCCAGCTCAAGTATGGGTCCAGCGGGCGGGAGGATTCGCTCTGGGGCCAACGTCCTGACTTTC.

The rearrangement links TRBV5-1 to TRBJ2-5; 10 bases line up with TRBD1. The CDR3 contains 15 residues. V lost 4 bases to trimming and J lost 5 bases; unmatched junction nucleotides: 8. Germline CDR1 SGHRS, CDR2 YFSETQ. The CDR3 reads CASSQGTGEVETQYF. CDR3 in DNA: TGCGCCAGCAGCCAAGGGACAGGGGAAGTGGAGACCCAGTACTTC.

This chain uses TRBV3-1 (or the pseudogene TRBV3-2) with TRBJ2-1; 13 bases align to TRBD2. Germline V CDR1 and CDR2: LGHDT, YNNKEL (reference sequence). This CDR3 comprises 16 residues. V lost 4 bases, J lost 4 bases, and 4 bases stayed unmatched. For the CDR3, the DNA is TGTGCCAGCAGCCCAACTAGCGGGAGGGCGTACAATGAGCAGTTCTTC. Amino acids: CASSPTSGRAYNEQFF.

The chain is built from TRBV2 and TRBJ2-5; perhaps TRBD1 as D (6 bases). Germline V gene lookup returns CDR1 SNHLY and CDR2 FYNNEI. The CDR3 is 11 amino acids. V lost 6 bases and J lost 7, with 9 bases in between. The CDR3 is CASRVQGTQYF. Written as DNA, the CDR3 is TGTGCCAGCAGGGTACAGGGGACCCAGTACTTC.

J is TRBJ2-1 and V is TRBV6-2 or TRBV6-3; perhaps D is TRBD1 or TRBD2 (6 bases each). The length of the CDR3 is 14 residues. Germline CDR1 MNHEY, CDR2 SVGEGT. Between the trimmed V and J ends, which lost 5 bases and 8 bases, there was a span of 16 bases. The chain's CDR3 is CASSGGQYRDEQFF. CDR3 coding DNA: TGTGCCAGCAGTGGGGGGCAGTATCGGGATGAGCAGTTCTTC.

This chain connects TRBV6-1 to TRBJ1-1; TRBD1 aligns across 8 bases. The CDR3 sequence is 15 residues long. Trimming cost V 1 base and J 1 base; bases outside gene matches: 2. Germline values: CDR1 MNHNS, CDR2 SASEGT. This CDR3 is CASSEGGTGNTEAFF. CDR3 DNA: TGTGCCAGCAGTGAAGGAGGGACAGGGAACACTGAAGCTTTCTTT.

V gene TRBV7-8 combines with J gene TRBJ1-5; D remains unclear. Germline CDR1 SGHVS, CDR2 FQNEAQ. This CDR3 is 13 amino acids long. The V end was cut by 5 bases, the J end by 4 bases, with 9 bases between. The CDR3 DNA reads as TGTGCCAGCAGCGGCCCGGGTAATCAGCCCCAGCATTTT. As protein: CASSGPGNQPQHF.

This clone was seen a single time. This sequence joins TRBV6-6 and TRBJ1-1, with TRBD1 identical over 7 bases. The CDR3 is 16 amino acids. CDR1 is MNHNY and CDR2 is SVGAGI in the germline V gene (reference sequence). Trimming cost V 6 bases and J 7 bases; bases outside gene matches: 17. The DNA of the CDR3 is TGTGCCAGCAGCCCGACAGGGAAGGAAAAGAGCGGTGAAGCTTTCTTT. It translates to CASSPTGKEKSGEAFF.

The chain couples TRBV28 to TRBJ1-2; D gene ambiguous. With 3 bases removed from V and 7 bases from J, the gap between germline ends came to 12 bases. The germline V gene has CDR1 MDHEN and CDR2 SYDVKM. The CDR3 has 13 amino acids. The CDR3 region has the DNA TGTGCCAGCAGTTTGGGCAATCCAGGTGGCTACACCTTC. It specifies CASSLGNPGGYTF.

This chain links TRBV6-5 with TRBJ1-6; 8 nucleotides align to TRBD1. The germline CDR1 and CDR2 sequences are MNHEY and SVGAGI. The CDR3 spans 14 residues. Trimming cost V 5 bases and J 5 bases; bases outside gene matches: 2. Here the CDR3 reads CASSRQGNNSPLHF. In nucleotides, the CDR3 is TGTGCCAGCAGTAGACAGGGGAATAATTCACCCCTCCACTTT.

This clone occurred once. The chain links TRBV28 to TRBJ2-1; the match to TRBD2 covers 10 bases. Germline CDR1 is MDHEN and CDR2 is SYDVKM. The CDR3 covers 16 residues. Trimming removed 4 bases from V and 4 bases from J; junction bases left unmatched: 7. In nucleotides, the CDR3 is TGTGCCAGCAGTTCCTCCGCAGCGGGAGGGTACAATGAGCAGTTCTTC. It encodes CASSSSAAGGYNEQFF.

The V call is TRBV7-2, the J call TRBJ2-2, with D perhaps matching TRBD1 or TRBD2 (6 bases each). This CDR3 is 15 amino acids long. CDR1 is SGHTA and CDR2 is FQGNSA in the germline V gene. The V and J ends lost 5 bases and 3 bases respectively, with 13 bases between them. DNA for the CDR3: TGTGCCAGCAGCGGGGGGCGTGCCGACACCGGGGAGCTGTTTTTT. It is translated as CASSGGRADTGELFF.

The DNA for the CDR3 is TGTGCCAGCAGCCAGACGGGCGAGGGTAATGAAAAACTGTTTTTT. Its translation is CASSQTGEGNEKLFF. The J gene is TRBJ1-4, the V gene TRBV5-4; D gene uncertain. CDR1 is SGHNT, CDR2 YYREEE, per germline (reference sequence). V lost 4 bases to trimming and J lost 4 bases, with 14 bases between them. The CDR3 has 15 residues.

This clone was detected only once. The chain is built from TRBV19 and TRBJ2-1, with 10 bases identical to TRBD2. The V segment lost 7 bases and the J segment 10 bases; nucleotides outside the gene matches: 7. From germline, CDR1 is LNHDA and CDR2 SQIVND (reference sequence). There are 13 residues in the CDR3. DNA for the CDR3: TGTGCCAGTAAACCTAGCGGGGGCAAGGAGCAGTTCTTC. This translates into CASKPSGGKEQFF.

The CDR3 nucleotides are TGTGCCAGCAGCGCCGGGACAGGCGGGACCGGGGAGCTGTTTTTT. This gives the protein CASSAGTGGTGELFF. The J gene is TRBJ2-2, the V gene TRBV7-8; TRBD1 matches at 8 bases. The CDR3 consists of 15 residues. Germline V lookup: CDR1 SGHVS, CDR2 FQNEAQ. The J segment lost 5 bases and the V segment lost 5 bases, leaving 7 bases of the junction unmatched.

The chain carries TRBV6-5 and TRBJ1-2, with 9 nucleotides matching TRBD1. V shed 0 bases and J 8 bases; nucleotides not matched to a gene: 4. Germline V gene lookup returns CDR1 MNHEY and CDR2 SVGAGI. The CDR3 is 14 amino acids. The CDR3 DNA is TGTGCCAGCAGTTACTCGGGACAGGGTCGGGGCTACACCTTC. Translating it yields CASSYSGQGRGYTF.

The genes are TRBV24-1 and TRBJ2-1, with a weak D call TRBD1 (6 bases). Trimming shortened V by 5 bases and J by 9 bases, and 13 bases separated the two germline ends. The length of the CDR3 is 13 residues. Germline CDR1 KGHDR, CDR2 SFDVKD. The CDR3 loop is CATSGTDSVEQFF. DNA of the CDR3: TGTGCCACCAGTGGGACAGATTCCGTTGAGCAGTTCTTC.

The CDR3 nucleotides are TGTGCCAGCAGCCAACTGATGGGTGGCGAGCAGTACTTC. It encodes CASSQLMGGEQYF. The chain employs TRBV3-1 (or the pseudogene TRBV3-2) and TRBJ2-7; D is undetermined. V lost 2 bases to trimming and J lost 6 bases, with 11 bases between them. Germline CDR1 LGHDT, CDR2 YNNKEL (reference sequence). The CDR3 runs to 13 residues.

The CDR3 region is CASGTSYNSPLHF. The DNA for the CDR3 is TGTGCCAGCGGCACGTCCTATAATTCACCCCTCCACTTT. This rearrangement joins TRBV28 to TRBJ1-6; D gene unclear. Germline lookup yields CDR1 MDHEN and CDR2 SYDVKM. The V end lost 8 bases, the J end lost 1 base, and 6 bases lay between the germline ends. The CDR3 runs to 13 residues.

The J gene is TRBJ1-1, the V gene TRBV11-1; D may be TRBD1 (5 bases). The CDR3 consists of 13 residues. Trimming cost V 5 bases and J 11 bases, with 18 bases left between them. Per germline, CDR1 SGHAT and CDR2 FQDESV (reference sequence). The CDR3 DNA reads TGTGCCAGCAGCCCAGTTTCAGGGCGGGAGGCTTTCTTT. This translates into CASSPVSGREAFF. The entire variable domain, with the rest obtained from reference TRBV11-1 and TRBJ1-1, is as follows: EAEVAQSPRYKITEKSQAVAFWCDPISGHATLYWYRQILGQGPELLVQFQDESVVDDSQLPKDRFSAERLKGVDSTLKIQPAELGDSAMYLCASSPVSGREAFFGQGTRLTVV.